The sequence of this T cell receptor beta chain was determined in a study of blood T cells in healthy people across ages. Study-wide background: About one barcoded beta molecule per two T cells came from capture by template switching.

Notes on this clonotype: Its target is not known.

Per-sample yields of isolated PBMCs were at least 6 million. Then a second PCR, running roughly 7 to 11 cycles, was carried out with a sample-barcoded 5' primer and a J-beta primer mix. TCRdb reprocessed the 5' RACE reads with MiXCR, giving one entry per CDR3 protein. Among fewer than 950,000 distinct CDR3 sequences listed, about 37% were seen once. Trimming removed 3 bases from V and 3 bases from J, with 18 bases in between. Per the germline V gene, CDR1 is LNHNV and CDR2 is YYDKDF (reference sequence). The CDR3 is 16 residues long. Overall study findings and caveats: CMV status of donors was unknown, possibly confounding expanded clonotype changes. Strong correlation linked observed beta diversity and percent naive T cells.

What was sequenced was blood. The chain employs TRBV15 and TRBJ2-7; D is perhaps TRBD1 (6 bases). This sequence was found in a man between 18 and 35 years old in good health. CDR3 bases: TGTGCCACCAGCAGGCAGACCAGAGGGGGTGACTACGAGCAGTACTTC. It translates to CATSRQTRGGDYEQYF.